The clone carrying this T cell receptor beta chain was seen a few times. As to time point: pre-sensitization, week 0. The sample's treatment: therapeutic diphenylcyclopropenone sensitization with weekly scalp DPC. The CDR3 totals 14 residues. Germline assignment: CDR1 SGHAT and CDR2 FQNNGV. The V end was cut by 1 base, the J end by 8 bases, with 11 bases between. Each CDR3 protein is one row after TCRdb ran MiXCR on the RACE reads. In the table there are approximately 260,000 distinct CDR3 sequences, almost 8% of which are singletons. This sample stems from a study of human T cells and chemical hapten exposure.

This rearrangement joins TRBV11-2 to TRBJ1-4, with no clear D. This sequence originates from a man younger than 35 with alopecia areata. Some clones in this sample may be carry-over from other donors' samples. Sequencing was performed on whole blood, taken in connection with sensitization to the hapten diphenylcyclopropenone (DPC). The CDR3 here is CASSLALLAEKLFF. CDR3 in DNA: TGTGCCAGCAGCTTAGCACTCCTCGCGGAAAAACTGTTTTTT.